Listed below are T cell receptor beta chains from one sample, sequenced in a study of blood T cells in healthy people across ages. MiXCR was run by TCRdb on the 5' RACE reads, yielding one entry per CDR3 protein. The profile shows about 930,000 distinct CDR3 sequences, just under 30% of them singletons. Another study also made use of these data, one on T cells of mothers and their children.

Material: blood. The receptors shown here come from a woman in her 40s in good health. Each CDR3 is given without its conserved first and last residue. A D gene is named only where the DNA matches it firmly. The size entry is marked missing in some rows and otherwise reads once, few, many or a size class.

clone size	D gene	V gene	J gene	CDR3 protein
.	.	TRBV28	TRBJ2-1	PSSRSHEQF
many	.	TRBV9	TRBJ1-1	ASSARSQVNTEAF
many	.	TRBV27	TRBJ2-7	ASSLGRESSYEQY
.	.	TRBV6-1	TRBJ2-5	ASTRFDGGPSWEQY
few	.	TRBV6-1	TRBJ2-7	ASSESVRQPTIAYEQY
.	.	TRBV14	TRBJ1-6	ASSQLRANSPLH
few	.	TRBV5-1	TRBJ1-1	ASSLGDLTLKAF
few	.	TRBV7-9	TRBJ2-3	AVPGLGGTDTQY
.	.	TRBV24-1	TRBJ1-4	ATAGSNEKLF
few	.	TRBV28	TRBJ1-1	ASSSGSPLNTEAF
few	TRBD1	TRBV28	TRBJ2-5	ASSLGGQGAKTQY
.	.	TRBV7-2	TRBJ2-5	ASSSIRRGGETQY
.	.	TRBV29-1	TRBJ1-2	SAEGDLANYGYT
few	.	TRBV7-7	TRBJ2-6	ASSLSAGRHSGANVLT
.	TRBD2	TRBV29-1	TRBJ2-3	SVGASGGLSFGGDTQY
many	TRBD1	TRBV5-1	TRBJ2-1	ASSLAGQAWNEQF
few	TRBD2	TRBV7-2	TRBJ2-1	ASSLSGGYYNEQF
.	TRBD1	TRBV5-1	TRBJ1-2	ASSSQQGIYGYT